The 15 T cell receptor beta chains given below trace back to one sample, sequenced in a study of blood T cell repertoires in COVID-19. Here immunoSEQ multiplex PCR was the method, and the copy in TCRdb shows in-frame clones only, minus some. The table shows roughly 39,000 clones, with about 89% occurring only once. The sample taken for sequencing was peripheral blood. The receptors stem from a man aged 50-60 years with active or convalescent COVID-19.

This rearrangement joins TRBV5-4 to TRBJ1-3; the D gene is possibly TRBD1 (6 bases). CDR1 SGHNT and CDR2 YYREEE come from the germline V gene (reference sequence). V dropped 2 bases and J dropped 3 bases, with 27 bases sitting between them. This CDR3 is built from 20 residues. In DNA, the CDR3 is TGTGCCAGCAGCTTTAGCCGGGGAGGGATAGGGGGGCCACTTGGAAACACCATATATTTT. Protein product: CASSFSRGGIGGPLGNTIYF.

This rearrangement joins TRBV4-2 to TRBJ1-6; 10 bases agree with TRBD1. Germline V gene lookup returns CDR1 LGHNA and CDR2 YNFKEQ. The CDR3 runs to 18 residues. Trimming at V came to 1 base and at J to 6 bases, leaving 9 bases not matched to a gene. The DNA for the CDR3 is TGTGCCAGCAGCCAAGGATTACCGGGACAGGGGTTTAATTCACCCCTCCACTTT. Translation: CASSQGLPGQGFNSPLHF.

The sample holds one count of this clone. The gene calls are TRBV5-4 and TRBJ1-1; 7 nucleotides match TRBD1. The germline V gene has CDR1 SGHNT and CDR2 YYREEE (reference sequence). V shed 4 bases, J shed 0 bases, and the junction held 3 bases outside the gene matches. The CDR3 length is 14 residues. Written as DNA, the CDR3 is TGTGCCAGCAGCGGAGGGGGCCTGAACACTGAAGCTTTCTTT. It is translated as CASSGGGLNTEAFF. Full variable domain (remainder filled in from reference TRBV5-4 and TRBJ1-1): ETGVTQSPTHLIKTRGQQVTLRCSSQSGHNTVSWYQQALGQGPQFIFQYYREEENGRGNFPPRFSGLQFPNYSSELNVNALELDDSALYLCASSGGGLNTEAFFGQGTRLTVV.

The rearrangement uses TRBV11-2 and TRBJ1-6; D call uncertain. V lost 5 bases, J lost 5 bases, and 7 bases lay in between. Germline V lookup: CDR1 SGHAT, CDR2 FQNNGV. The CDR3 spans 13 residues. The chain's CDR3 is CASSKSDNSPLHF. DNA for the CDR3: TGTGCCAGCAGCAAAAGCGATAATTCACCCCTCCACTTT.

This clone was observed a single time. V gene TRBV19 combines with J gene TRBJ1-3, with D unresolved. Germline values: CDR1 LNHDA, CDR2 SQIVND (reference sequence). V lost 7 bases to trimming and J lost 1 base, with 20 bases between them. This CDR3 is built from 17 residues. CDR3 sequence reads: CASTQAPAQLSGNTIYF. The DNA of the CDR3 is TGTGCCAGTACCCAGGCACCCGCGCAGCTATCTGGAAACACCATATATTTT.

DNA of the CDR3: TGTGCCAGCAGACCCGCAGGGGTCGTAAACTATGGCTACACCTTC. Translating gives CASRPAGVVNYGYTF. The chain combines TRBV6-5 with TRBJ1-2, with a tentative D call TRBD1 (6 bases). V was cut by 6 bases and J by 2 bases, with 16 bases left in between. Looked up from germline, CDR1 is MNHEY and CDR2 is SVGAGI. The CDR3 is 15 residues long.

This clone was recorded once. This rearrangement joins TRBV15 to TRBJ2-7, with 10 bases fitting TRBD2. Germline V gene sequence: CDR1 LNHNV, CDR2 YYDKDF (reference sequence). CDR3 length equals 15 residues. V shed 3 bases, J shed 0 bases, and the junction held 2 bases outside the gene matches. CDR3 loop: CATSRTSGFSYEQYF. The DNA for the CDR3 is TGTGCCACCAGCAGGACTAGCGGGTTCTCCTACGAGCAGTACTTC. Supplemented by reference TRBV15 and TRBJ2-7, the full variable domain reads DAMVIQNPRYQVTQFGKPVTLSCSQTLNHNVMYWYQQKSSQAPKLLFHYYDKDFNNEADTPDNFQSRRPNTSFCFLDIRSPGLGDTAMYLCATSRTSGFSYEQYFGPGTRLTVT.

This chain connects TRBV6-6 to TRBJ1-1; D perhaps matches TRBD1 (5 bases). Per the germline V gene, CDR1 is MNHNY and CDR2 is SVGAGI (reference sequence). The CDR3 runs to 11 residues. V lost 6 bases to trimming and J lost 6 bases, with 8 bases between them. The CDR3 region is CASRSRAEAFF. The CDR3 DNA follows: TGTGCCAGCAGGAGCAGGGCTGAAGCTTTCTTT.

The chain couples TRBV5-1 to TRBJ1-1; 12 bases agree with TRBD1. Losses at the gene ends were 3 bases for V and 5 bases for J; bases not matched to a gene: 5. Germline V CDR1 and CDR2: SGHRS, YFSETQ. The CDR3 has 15 amino acids. The DNA for the CDR3 is TGCGCCAGCAGCTGGGGGACAGGGGGCTGGACTGAAGCTTTCTTT. It translates to CASSWGTGGWTEAFF.

The chain joins TRBV12-5 to TRBJ1-1; possible D gene TRBD1, 5 bases. V was trimmed by 4 bases and J by 0 bases, leaving 21 bases between them. The germline gives CDR1 LGHNT, CDR2 FRNRAP. This CDR3 contains 18 residues. CDR3 sequence: CASGSVRGGSRMNTEAFF. As DNA, the CDR3 is TGTGCTAGTGGTTCGGTACGGGGGGGAAGCCGGATGAACACTGAAGCTTTCTTT.

Only one count was recorded for this clone. V and J are TRBV30 and TRBJ1-1; D call uncertain. V lost 5 bases, J lost 3 bases, and 10 bases lay in between. The CDR3 length is 12 residues. Germline V gene lookup returns CDR1 GTSNPN and CDR2 SVGIG (reference sequence). DNA of the CDR3: TGTGCCTGGGGTCCCGGTTACACTGAAGCTTTCTTT. Protein sequence: CAWGPGYTEAFF.

This sequence joins TRBV7-8 and TRBJ1-5, with 10 bases fitting TRBD1. Germline lookup yields CDR1 SGHVS and CDR2 FQNEAQ. This CDR3 comprises 17 residues. V was pared by 5 bases and J by 3 bases, with 10 bases of the junction left unmatched. CDR3 loop: CASSPLGQGTLNQPQHF. The CDR3 DNA sequence: TGTGCCAGCAGCCCTCTGGGACAGGGGACACTCAATCAGCCCCAGCATTTT.

V usage is TRBV12-3 or TRBV12-4 and J usage is TRBJ1-6; D is ambiguous. V lost 5 bases to trimming and J lost 10 bases, with 9 bases between them. CDR3 size: 12 residues. CDR3 amino acids: CASSTLGSPLHF. The CDR3 region has the DNA TGTGCCAGCAGTACCCTCGGGTCACCCCTCCACTTT.

The chain uses TRBV5-1 and TRBJ1-2; D remains unclear. V was shortened by 2 bases and J by 6 bases, with 14 bases between the two germline ends. Germline CDR1 reads SGHRS; CDR2 reads YFSETQ. The CDR3 is made up of 14 amino acids. CDR3 amino acids: CASSLALSSDGYTF. In DNA form, the CDR3 reads TGCGCCAGCAGCTTAGCCCTCTCCTCTGATGGCTACACCTTC.

This clone was recorded a few times. The gene calls are TRBV10-3 and TRBJ2-2, with TRBD1 identical over 7 bases. V shed 10 bases, J shed 6 bases, and the junction held 8 bases outside the gene matches. Germline V gene lookup returns CDR1 ENHRY and CDR2 SYGVKD. The CDR3 sequence is 13 residues long. For the CDR3, the DNA is TGTGCCAGACAGGGTCTCGGCTCCGGGGAGCTGTTTTTT. Amino acid sequence: CARQGLGSGELFF.